This is a list of T cell receptor beta chains from one sample in a study of shared clonotypes between healthy human individuals. Sequenced by immunoSEQ multiplex PCR; TCRdb stores in-frame clones only, minus some. This table holds about 520,000 clones, almost 80% found once. Material: PBMCs. These receptors came from a woman in her 40s in good health. Some clones in this sample may be carry-over from other donors' samples. CDR3s include the opening cysteine and the closing phenylalanine or tryptophan. D genes are given only for firm matches.

j_gene: TRBJ2-5; d_gene: -; v_gene: TRBV7-3; CDR3nt: TGTGCCAGCAGCTTAAGTTCAGGGCAAGAGACCCAGTACTTC; CDR3aa: CASSLSSGQETQYF
j_gene: TRBJ2-7; d_gene: -; v_gene: TRBV28; CDR3nt: TGTGCCAGCAGGCCCGGGGGATACGAGCAGTACTTC; CDR3aa: CASRPGGYEQYF
j_gene: TRBJ2-1; d_gene: -; v_gene: TRBV11-2; CDR3nt: TGTGCCAGCAGCTTCGACCACAGGGCGTACTCCTACAATGAGCAGTTCTTC; CDR3aa: CASSFDHRAYSYNEQFF
j_gene: TRBJ1-2; d_gene: -; v_gene: TRBV28; CDR3nt: TGTGCCAGCAGTTTAATAATGTCAGCAACTGGCTACACCTTC; CDR3aa: CASSLIMSATGYTF
j_gene: TRBJ2-2; d_gene: TRBD2; v_gene: TRBV28; CDR3nt: TGTGCCAGCAGGCCCTCAGGACTAGCGGGAGGGCCCCTCGGGGAGCTGCTTTTT; CDR3aa: CASRPSGLAGGPLGELLF
j_gene: TRBJ2-2; d_gene: -; v_gene: TRBV11-3; CDR3nt: TGTGCCAGCAGCTTAGTCTTCGGGGGAGTAGGCACCGGGGAGCTGTTTTTT; CDR3aa: CASSLVFGGVGTGELFF
j_gene: TRBJ2-2; d_gene: TRBD2; v_gene: TRBV6-1; CDR3nt: TGTGCCAGCAGTGTAACTAGCGGGAGCACCGGGGAGCTGTTTTTT; CDR3aa: CASSVTSGSTGELFF
j_gene: TRBJ2-7; d_gene: TRBD1; v_gene: TRBV6-4; CDR3nt: TGTGCCAGCAGTGAAGGGGCAGGGGGCTCCTACGAGCAGTACTTC; CDR3aa: CASSEGAGGSYEQYF
j_gene: TRBJ2-3; d_gene: TRBD1; v_gene: TRBV5-6; CDR3nt: TGTGCCAGCAGCTTGGACAGGGGGACAGATACGCAGTATTTT; CDR3aa: CASSLDRGTDTQYF
j_gene: TRBJ2-7; d_gene: TRBD1; v_gene: TRBV6-1; CDR3nt: TGTGCCAGCAGTGGCACCGGGACAGGCAACTCCTACGAGCAGTACTTC; CDR3aa: CASSGTGTGNSYEQYF
j_gene: TRBJ2-7; d_gene: TRBD2; v_gene: TRBV28; CDR3nt: TGTGCCAGCAGTTTATTAAGCGGGAGCTTCTCCTACGAGCAGTACTTC; CDR3aa: CASSLLSGSFSYEQYF
j_gene: TRBJ1-5; d_gene: -; v_gene: TRBV2; CDR3nt: TGTGCCAGCAGTGAGTACGGGACGGCCCAGCATTTT; CDR3aa: CASSEYGTAQHF
j_gene: TRBJ2-1; d_gene: -; v_gene: TRBV28; CDR3nt: TGTGCCAGCAGTTTAGTTAGTCGGAATGAGCAGTTCTTC; CDR3aa: CASSLVSRNEQFF